This T cell receptor beta chain was profiled in a study of blood T cell repertoires in COVID-19. Study-level background: Samples of COVID-19 (acute and convalescent) were obtained from the United States, Italy and Spain. T cells, B-cell-depleted T cells, or PBMCs provided the cDNA or gDNA that served as material.

V was clipped by 3 bases and J by 3 bases, with 12 bases between them. Germline V gene sequence: CDR1 SQVTM, CDR2 ANQGSEA. The CDR3 is 14 amino acids. As handled by the study authors: How many nucleated cells were present was estimated from reference gene primer amplification. Measured with immunoSEQ multiplex PCR; TCRdb has only the in-frame clones, and not every one. V, J and clone size are taken as reported in that table, and D and trimming were inferred from the DNA itself. Seen here are tens of thousands of clones, 60% to 85% observed once, and the top ten hold roughly 50%. This sequence was found in a human donor in a cohort sampled during active COVID-19. The chain recombines TRBV29-1 with TRBJ2-1, with D maybe TRBD2 (6 bases). Sequencing was performed on peripheral blood. The CDR3 DNA reads TGCAGCGTTGAGGGGGAGGTTAACTACAATGAGCAGTTCTTC. It codes for CSVEGEVNYNEQFF.